This T cell receptor beta chain is drawn from a study of cytomegalovirus exposure and HLA in healthy donors (TCRdb year 2017). Concerning the study at large: In an earlier analysis of fewer than 750 of the donors, around 300 Gb of sequence data and 100 million or so unique TCR beta sequences from roughly 200 million T cells were reported. An early release covering just under 650 HLA-typed donors comprised approximately 300 gigabases of sequencing data and around 80 million unique TCR sequences. Of the roughly 400 genotyped donors, approximately 80% fell in the genetic ancestry cluster associated with self-reported Caucasian donors. The aim of the study was to test whether cataloging public T cell receptors could identify signatures of past pathogen exposure. The study used immunosequencing to profile the T cell repertoires of 666 subjects and linked those repertoires to cytomegalovirus serostatus. In addition to the first cohort of approximately 650 subjects, a separate validation cohort of 120 different subjects was used. High-throughput TCR immunosequencing, statistical association of individual TCRs with disease status, and machine learning were combined to predict cytomegalovirus infection status. In a later analysis, previously published TCR beta repertoires from 666 donors were re-analyzed and high-resolution HLA genotyping was added so that TCR occurrence patterns could be studied. Rather than drawing on any new phenotypic data, the later analysis identified candidate immune exposures from TCR beta sequences and the way those sequences occurred across donors. An earlier analysis of roughly 600 of the donors used high-throughput TCR beta sequencing to judge whether each TCR beta V gene segment behaved as functional or pseudogenic. Donor age, sex, ethnicity and CMV serostatus were compiled together with the repertoire data. Genome-wide SNP genotypes for about 60% of the roughly 700 donors were used in a later genetic analysis, which treated that subset as a discovery cohort. Every repertoire in the discovery cohort had been generated on one and the same sequencing platform. Class I and class II HLA loci were covered by the typing at four-digit resolution. The number of donors typed differed by locus, with about 620-630 for A, B, C, DRB1 and DQB1, around 520 for DQA1, approximately 580 for DPA1, and some 440 for DPB1. Several DR-DQ haplotypes were handled as single units for association and clustering because linkage in the cohort was strong. Among over 350 genotyped donors of the cohort, an average of approximately 230,000 unique TCR beta nucleotide sequences were sequenced per donor, roughly 20% of them non-productive. Beyond this particular receptor, the publication reports: In this cohort, only TCR beta chains were sequenced, and detectable features were limited by the absence of alpha or paired-chain data. Immune exposure information for the cohort was limited to CMV serostatus. Roughly uniform sequencing depth across donors was assumed in presence/absence analyses, although this assumption may not hold. When HLA alleles, especially DR and DQ, strongly co-occurred, attributing TCR associations to individual alleles was difficult. A later genetic analysis reported fewer N-insertions in productive TCRs among donors in an Asian-associated ancestry cluster than the roughly 690-donor mean. Most CMV-associated TCR beta chains appeared to be HLA-restricted in a later analysis, and the HLA associations seemed to be driven largely by CMV exposure. A later analysis associated 16,951 TCR beta sequences with specific HLA alleles at a false discovery rate of 0.05. The study listed over 150 TCR beta chains as associated with cytomegalovirus. A later analysis found that HLA-associated TCR beta chains were more clonally expanded and had lower generation probabilities than equally common non-associated chains. The authors suggested that the approach could potentially be generalized to other disease states and immunological phenotypes. In an earlier analysis of 450 to 750 of the donors, most TCR beta V segments appeared in productive rearrangements about 87% or about 30% of the time, broadly matching IMGT annotations. In vitro tests confirmed that a few of the cytomegalovirus-associated TCR beta chains recognize cytomegalovirus antigens. A cluster of highly shared sequence variants was judged likely to be a technical artifact of the sequencing pipeline. Some IMGT-functional V segments, including TRBV6-2 and TRBV6-3, could not be told apart with the 87-base-pair reads, so those segments were excluded. Because counts were too low, about 18 rarely observed V segments, including chromosome 9 orphons, were left out of the earlier analysis of a few hundred of the donors. A further reported finding was that TCR beta sequences accurately predicted the HLA-A and HLA-B alleles for most subjects in the first cohort. According to a later analysis, parvovirus B19, influenza, CMV and Epstein-Barr virus appeared linked to several top co-occurrence clusters. Most TCR sequences were observed very rarely across donors, whereas some public TCRs were present in many individuals. The classifier was reported to diagnose cytomegalovirus status with high specificity and sensitivity in both the original cohort and the validation cohort. A later genetic analysis associated a missense DCLRE1C variant with V-gene and J-gene trimming of TCR beta chains, and an independent cohort replicated the association. Because some donors lacked HLA typing at each locus, the association tests relied only on the typed subset. Linkage disequilibrium might explain the correlated functional status among segregating V segments, but an unknown experimental factor could not be ruled out. A later analysis found that TCR association rates varied across HLA loci, with DRB1 alleles showing the most associated TCRs and HLA-C alleles the fewest.

Library preparation used the immunoSEQ multiplex PCR assay. A mixture of 60 forward primers for TCR Vbeta segments and 13 reverse primers for TCR Jbeta segments was used in the multiplex PCR. The CDR3 region of rearranged TCR beta genes was amplified from genomic DNA with a multiplex PCR assay. Amplified TCR beta libraries were sequenced as 87-base-pair reads on the Illumina HiSeq System. The paper's processing steps were these. Across the roughly 700 repertoires, a later analysis counted around 80 million unique TCR beta chains, around 11 million of which were shared by at least two donors. Raw reads were error-corrected and collapsed into unique sequences with a nearest-neighbor algorithm that merged closely related sequences to remove PCR and sequencing errors. Alignment of CDR3 sequences to IMGT reference sequences was used to assign V, D and J gene segments. Each retained sequence needed at least a six-nucleotide match to both a V gene segment and a J gene segment. A rearrangement counted as productive if the CDR3 had no stop codons and remained in frame with V and J, and every other rearrangement counted as non-productive. CDR3 was defined by IMGT convention, running from the second conserved V-encoded cysteine to the conserved J-encoded phenylalanine. The earlier analysis of approximately 500 of the donors excluded sequences that lacked an unambiguous match to a single V gene segment. In an earlier analysis of 587 of the donors, V segments were called functional above 56.7% productive rearrangements and were called segregating when the between-donor standard deviation exceeded 5%. A statistical classification framework was built to diagnose cytomegalovirus status from the catalog of TCR beta chain sequences. V and J gene assignment, in a later analysis, came from comparing TCR nucleotide sequences with IMGT/GENE-DB human TR gene sequences. A later analysis assigned CDR3 sequences and most-parsimonious VDJ recombination scenarios with the TCRdist pipeline. In a later analysis, every TCR beta chain was defined by the combination of its CDR3 amino acid sequence and its V-gene family, and reads without a unique V-gene family were dropped. As a way to deal with suspected cross-contamination and a sequencing artifact, a later analysis dropped 592 nucleotide sequences that were highly shared and had low generation probability. In a later analysis, a clonal expansion index for each public chain was calculated from normalized within-repertoire ranks of inferred template counts. Generation probabilities in a later analysis came from a VDJ recombination model fitted to out-of-frame rearrangements, and those results were checked against IGoR. In a later analysis, hypergeometric tests were used to score TCR-TCR, TCR-HLA and TCR-CMV co-occurrence, with a repertoire-size bias correction applied to TCR pairs. To estimate false discovery rates, a later analysis permuted the HLA or CMV assignments 20 times. A later analysis grouped co-occurring TCRs with DBSCAN, adding TCRdist sequence similarity when clustering within HLA-allele-positive subsets. For co-occurrence clustering, repertoires with fewer than 30,000 or more than 120,000 public chains were excluded, along with four to six repertoires with anomalous nucleotide sharing. TCRdb's version of the immuneACCESS table is confined to in-frame rearrangements and falls short of the full clone set. An unresolved V gene accounts for under half of the shortfall where checked; the remainder is of unknown origin. V and J calls and clone size are given by that table; D and trimming were obtained from the DNA. The sample table lists more than 55,000 clones, 65% to 75% of them with a count of one. Jointly, the top ten make up more than 9.5% of the sample.

The cohort consisted of approximately 690 healthy bone marrow donors. At the time of sampling, every cohort member was nominally healthy, though immune exposures that went unrecorded were likely present. The donor was CMV seropositive and was included in the group of 270 or so seropositive cohort members. A peripheral blood sample was collected from each donor, and TCR beta sequencing was performed on peripheral blood mononuclear cells. The Qiagen DNeasy Blood Extraction Kit was used to extract genomic DNA from the blood cell samples. The CDR3 spans 12 residues, from the cysteine through the phenylalanine. Left in the record is the CDR3 DNA by itself, 36 bases read in frame from the first base. Via the germline V gene (reference sequence), CDR1 is GTSNPN and CDR2 SVGIG. V is cut by 0 bases and J by 15 bases, and the space between the germline ends is 14 bases. Details on this clone: Its binding antigen is unknown. There are no base qualities to consult, and no much larger clone falls within one base.

This sequence was found in a woman aged 55 to 70 in good health and CMV-seropositive. Sequenced input: PBMCs. The chain links TRBV30 with TRBJ2-2, with a weak D call of TRBD2 (7 bases match). CDR3 protein: CAWSVGGRALFF. The DNA is as follows: TGTGCCTGGAGTGTCGGGGGGCGAGCCTTGTTTTTT.